The entry that follows covers one T cell receptor beta chain sequence. The protocol was immunoSEQ multiplex PCR, while the TCRdb copy is restricted to in-frame clones and leaves out a portion. The sample has about 130,000 clones; approximately 74% are singletons. The CDR3 sequence is 19 residues long. CDR1 is LGHNT and CDR2 is FRNRAP in the germline V gene. V lost 2 bases, J lost 6 bases, and 21 bases stayed unmatched. This sample is part of a study of blood T cell repertoires in COVID-19. This receptor was identified in a man between 60 and 70 years old with acute or convalescent COVID-19. V and J are TRBV12-5 and TRBJ1-2, with 7 positions matching TRBD1. The sequenced sample was peripheral blood. Here the CDR3 reads CASGLRPGQRWGGRNGYTF. As DNA, the CDR3 is TGTGCTAGTGGTTTGAGACCGGGACAGAGATGGGGCGGAAGGAATGGCTACACCTTC.